Following are 4 T cell receptor beta chains from one sample sequenced in a study of technical replicates of blood from a handful of donors. Sequenced by immunoSEQ multiplex PCR; TCRdb stores in-frame clones only, minus some. The table lists 65,000 to 75,000 clones, more than 75% of them singletons. Sequenced input: PBMCs. These receptors all stem from a human donor in good health. Some clones in this sample may be carry-over from other donors' samples.

V usage is TRBV5-1 and J usage is TRBJ2-2, with 7 bases matching TRBD2. With V trimmed by 4 bases and J by 0 bases, 9 bases remained unmatched. The CDR3 runs 17 residues. Germline V gives CDR1 SGHRS, CDR2 YFSETQ. The CDR3 sequence is CASSGGAGITNTGELFF. The CDR3 region has the DNA TGCGCCAGCAGCGGAGGAGCGGGAATAACGAACACCGGGGAGCTGTTTTTT.

V usage is TRBV6-5 and J usage is TRBJ1-6; possibly TRBD1 for D (5 bases). Germline V gives CDR1 MNHEY, CDR2 SVGAGI. Trimming shortened V by 2 bases and J by 10 bases, and 9 bases separated the two germline ends. This CDR3 spans 13 amino acids. The CDR3 coding sequence is TGTGCCAGCAGTTACCGGGGGAAATCACCCCTCCACTTT. This sequence encodes CASSYRGKSPLHF.

The J gene is TRBJ2-1, the V gene TRBV7-2; 11 positions agree with TRBD2. The CDR3 is 18 amino acids. The V gene's germline CDR1 is SGHTA and CDR2 FQGNSA. V shed 3 bases and J 5 bases; nucleotides not matched to a gene: 12. CDR3 nucleotides: TGTGCCAGCAGCTTCGCCCGGACTAGCGGGCGATTTAACAATGAGCAGTTCTTC. Its translation is CASSFARTSGRFNNEQFF. The variable domain in full, completed from reference TRBV7-2 and TRBJ2-1, reads GAGVSQSPSNKVTEKGKDVELRCDPISGHTALYWYRQSLGQGLEFLIYFQGNSAPDKSGLPSDRFSAERTGGSVSTLTIQRTQQEDSAVYLCASSFARTSGRFNNEQFFGPGTRLTVL.

The gene calls are TRBV7-2 and TRBJ2-5; tentatively, D is TRBD2 (6 bases). Trimming left V 5 bases short and J 5 bases short, with 12 bases between. The CDR3 length is 13 residues. Germline CDR1 is SGHTA and CDR2 is FQGNSA. Written as DNA, the CDR3 is TGTGCCAGCAGCGCGGGGCAGATGGAGACCCAGTACTTC. It specifies CASSAGQMETQYF.